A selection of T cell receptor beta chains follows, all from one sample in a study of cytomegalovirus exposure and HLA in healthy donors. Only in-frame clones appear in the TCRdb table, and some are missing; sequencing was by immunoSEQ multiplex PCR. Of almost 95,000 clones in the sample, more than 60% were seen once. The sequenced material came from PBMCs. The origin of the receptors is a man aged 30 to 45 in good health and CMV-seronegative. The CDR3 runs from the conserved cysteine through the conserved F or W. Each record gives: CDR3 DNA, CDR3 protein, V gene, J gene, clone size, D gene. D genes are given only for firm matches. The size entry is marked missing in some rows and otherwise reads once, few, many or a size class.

DNA: TGCGCCAGCAGCCCCCCTGACAGATTGAACACTGAAGCTTTCTTT; CDR3: CASSPPDRLNTEAFF; V: TRBV5-1; J: TRBJ1-1; size: few; D: .
DNA: TGTGCCAGCAGTCAGGGGCCGCGGGGGGGAGAGCCCCAGTACTTC; CDR3: CASSQGPRGGEPQYF; V: TRBV27; J: TRBJ2-5; size: .; D: TRBD2
DNA: TGTGCCAGTAGCCTGACAGGGGGCAATCAGCCCCAGCATTTT; CDR3: CASSLTGGNQPQHF; V: TRBV19; J: TRBJ1-5; size: .; D: TRBD1
DNA: TGTGCCAGCGGCCCCCCCTCTCGTGAGCAGTTCTTC; CDR3: CASGPPSREQFF; V: TRBV11-2; J: TRBJ2-1; size: .; D: .
DNA: TGTGCCAGCAGTGAAGGGCGGACAGGGGTTCAGCAGTACTTC; CDR3: CASSEGRTGVQQYF; V: TRBV2; J: TRBJ2-5; size: .; D: TRBD1
DNA: TGTGCCAGTAGTCCACAATCCGGGACAGGGGCCACAGATACGCAGTATTTT; CDR3: CASSPQSGTGATDTQYF; V: TRBV19; J: TRBJ2-3; size: .; D: TRBD1
DNA: TGTGCCAGCAGCGAACTAGATCTTGAGCAGTTCTTC; CDR3: CASSELDLEQFF; V: TRBV9; J: TRBJ2-1; size: medium-sized; D: .
DNA: TGTGCCAGCAGCTTGGTGGAGGGGCTGGCTGGTACGCAGTATTTT; CDR3: CASSLVEGLAGTQYF; V: TRBV5-4; J: TRBJ2-3; size: once; D: .
DNA: TGTGCCAGCAGTTTTCGGGGGGCCGAGCAGTACTTC; CDR3: CASSFRGAEQYF; V: TRBV27; J: TRBJ2-7; size: .; D: .
DNA: TGTGCCAGCAGCCGTCCCGGGACAGGGTTAGAGACCCAGTACTTC; CDR3: CASSRPGTGLETQYF; V: TRBV7-3; J: TRBJ2-5; size: .; D: TRBD1
DNA: TGTGCCAGCAGCTTGAGCGGGAGTTCCTACAATGAGCAGTTCTTC; CDR3: CASSLSGSSYNEQFF; V: TRBV5-4; J: TRBJ2-1; size: few; D: TRBD2
DNA: TGTGCCAGCACGGGCAGGGCTGACACAGATACGCAGTATTTT; CDR3: CASTGRADTDTQYF; V: TRBV2; J: TRBJ2-3; size: .; D: .
DNA: TGTGCCAGTAGACACCTTACAGGGCTCCATGAGCAGTTCTTC; CDR3: CASRHLTGLHEQFF; V: TRBV19; J: TRBJ2-1; size: few; D: .
DNA: TGTGCCAGCAGTGAACGGGGCGGGGGTTACAATGAGCAGTTCTTC; CDR3: CASSERGGGYNEQFF; V: TRBV6-1; J: TRBJ2-1; size: .; D: TRBD2
DNA: TGTGCCACCACCCCAGGGGGCGTAGAGACCCAGTACTTC; CDR3: CATTPGGVETQYF; V: TRBV6-5; J: TRBJ2-5; size: .; D: TRBD1
DNA: TGTGCCAGCAGCTTAAATATCGGCGGTTCCTCTGGAAACACCATATATTTT; CDR3: CASSLNIGGSSGNTIYF; V: TRBV7-9; J: TRBJ1-3; size: .; D: .
DNA: TGTGCCAGCCAAGGCGGGGCACAAAGGGGAGAGACCCAGTACTTC; CDR3: CASQGGAQRGETQYF; V: TRBV28; J: TRBJ2-5; size: .; D: .
DNA: TGCGCCAGCAGCTTGGGCAAATTAACAGGGGGCAGAGGCTCTGGAAACACCATATATTTT; CDR3: CASSLGKLTGGRGSGNTIYF; V: TRBV5-1; J: TRBJ1-3; size: .; D: TRBD1
DNA: TGCAGCGTTGTCGGGAGTGGGAGCACAGATACGCAGTATTTT; CDR3: CSVVGSGSTDTQYF; V: TRBV29-1; J: TRBJ2-3; size: few; D: .
DNA: TGTGCCAGCAGCTTGGTTGGGCCTAGCGGGGGTGTCTACAATGAGCAGTTCTTC; CDR3: CASSLVGPSGGVYNEQFF; V: TRBV5-6; J: TRBJ2-1; size: .; D: TRBD2
DNA: TGTGCCAGCAGCTTAAGCGGACCTCCTACAGATACGCAGTATTTT; CDR3: CASSLSGPPTDTQYF; V: TRBV7-2; J: TRBJ2-3; size: .; D: .
DNA: TGTGCCAGCAGTGCCCAAGACATAAGGGAAAAACTGTTTTTT; CDR3: CASSAQDIREKLFF; V: TRBV28; J: TRBJ1-4; size: .; D: .
DNA: TGTGCCAGCAGCTTAGGGTCTAGCGGGGGTGTTTCGCAGTATTTT; CDR3: CASSLGSSGGVSQYF; V: TRBV7-9; J: TRBJ2-3; size: few; D: TRBD2
DNA: TGTTCCAGCAGCTTATATTCTTCCCGGGGGAACACTGAAGCTTTCTTT; CDR3: CSSSLYSSRGNTEAFF; V: TRBV7-9; J: TRBJ1-1; size: .; D: .
DNA: TGTGCCAGCAGTGAATATTTACTCTCCTATGGCTACACCTTC; CDR3: CASSEYLLSYGYTF; V: TRBV25-1; J: TRBJ1-2; size: .; D: .
DNA: TGCGCCAGCAGCTTAAAGGACTCCCACAATGAGCAGTTCTTC; CDR3: CASSLKDSHNEQFF; V: TRBV5-1; J: TRBJ2-1; size: .; D: .
DNA: TGTGCCTGGAGTCCTCTTGGTCGGAACTATGGCTACACCTTC; CDR3: CAWSPLGRNYGYTF; V: TRBV30; J: TRBJ1-2; size: .; D: .
DNA: TGTGCCAGCAGCCCTTCCCACTACGAGCAGTACTTC; CDR3: CASSPSHYEQYF; V: TRBV7-2; J: TRBJ2-7; size: .; D: .
DNA: TGTGCCAGCAGTTCGCCGACAGGGGGCGGTGAAAAACTGTTTTTT; CDR3: CASSSPTGGGEKLFF; V: TRBV28; J: TRBJ1-4; size: few; D: TRBD1
DNA: TGTGCCAGCAGCTTAACAGCGGGAGCCGTAAATGAGCAGTTCTTC; CDR3: CASSLTAGAVNEQFF; V: TRBV7-3; J: TRBJ2-1; size: .; D: TRBD2
DNA: TGTGCCAGCCAGCGGGGCAGGGGCACAGATACGCAGTATTTT; CDR3: CASQRGRGTDTQYF; V: TRBV27; J: TRBJ2-3; size: .; D: TRBD2
DNA: TGTGCCAGCAGCTCTCCAGCAGGGGGAATCGACGAGCAGTACTTC; CDR3: CASSSPAGGIDEQYF; V: TRBV5-5; J: TRBJ2-7; size: .; D: TRBD1
DNA: TGTGCCAGCAGTTACCTTCCCGGCACCGGGGAGCTGTTTTTT; CDR3: CASSYLPGTGELFF; V: TRBV6-5; J: TRBJ2-2; size: .; D: .
DNA: TGTGCCAGCAGCTTAGTGTCACAGTATGGCTACACCTTC; CDR3: CASSLVSQYGYTF; V: TRBV7-6; J: TRBJ1-2; size: .; D: .
DNA: TGCGCCAGCAGCCAAGCTAGCGGGGGGCGGGAGACCCAGTACTTC; CDR3: CASSQASGGRETQYF; V: TRBV4-1; J: TRBJ2-5; size: .; D: TRBD2
DNA: TGCGCCAGCAGCTCGACTAGCGGATACAATGAGCAGTTCTTC; CDR3: CASSSTSGYNEQFF; V: TRBV5-1; J: TRBJ2-1; size: .; D: TRBD2
DNA: TGTGCCAGCCTATATGGGGGGAAGGCGGAGACCCAGTACTTC; CDR3: CASLYGGKAETQYF; V: TRBV28; J: TRBJ2-5; size: few; D: .
DNA: TGTGCCAGCAGCTTAATAGGACAATCCGAGCAGTACTTC; CDR3: CASSLIGQSEQYF; V: TRBV7-2; J: TRBJ2-7; size: few; D: .
DNA: TGTGCCAGCAGCCCGGACAGGGAGGCTGGAAACACCATATATTTT; CDR3: CASSPDREAGNTIYF; V: TRBV6-5; J: TRBJ1-3; size: .; D: TRBD1
DNA: TGTGCCAGCAGGGAAGGGGGCGGAGTAGCCAAAAACATTCAGTACTTC; CDR3: CASREGGGVAKNIQYF; V: TRBV28; J: TRBJ2-4; size: .; D: TRBD1
DNA: TGTGCCAGCAGCGTCAGGGTTGGCAAGACCCAGTACTTC; CDR3: CASSVRVGKTQYF; V: TRBV2; J: TRBJ2-5; size: once; D: .
DNA: TGTGCTAGTGGTTTGGGGGACTATGGAGGAGTAGATACGCAGTATTTT; CDR3: CASGLGDYGGVDTQYF; V: TRBV12-5; J: TRBJ2-3; size: .; D: TRBD2
DNA: TGTGCCAGTAGTAAACAGACAGTAGGAGAGACCCAGTACTTC; CDR3: CASSKQTVGETQYF; V: TRBV19; J: TRBJ2-5; size: .; D: .
DNA: TGCGCCAGCAGCTTGGCCTGGCAGGGGGCGGTTGAGACAGATACGCAGTATTTT; CDR3: CASSLAWQGAVETDTQYF; V: TRBV5-1; J: TRBJ2-3; size: few; D: TRBD1
DNA: TGTGCCAGCAGTGAGGCTTTCGGAGGAGGGGCCGAGCAGTACTTC; CDR3: CASSEAFGGGAEQYF; V: TRBV6-1; J: TRBJ2-7; size: few; D: .
DNA: TGTGCCAGCAGTTTAAGCACGGGGGATAAAGAGACCCAGTACTTC; CDR3: CASSLSTGDKETQYF; V: TRBV28; J: TRBJ2-5; size: .; D: .
DNA: TGTGCCAGCAGCGCCGGGACAGGGGCTATCTACGAGCAGTACTTC; CDR3: CASSAGTGAIYEQYF; V: TRBV9; J: TRBJ2-7; size: .; D: TRBD1
DNA: TGTGCCAGCAGTGTAACGGGGAACACTGAAGCTTTCTTT; CDR3: CASSVTGNTEAFF; V: TRBV28; J: TRBJ1-1; size: .; D: .
DNA: TGTGCCAGCTCACCCACAAGGACTAGCGGGAGGGAACGAGATACGCAGTATTTT; CDR3: CASSPTRTSGRERDTQYF; V: TRBV18; J: TRBJ2-3; size: .; D: TRBD2
DNA: TGCGCCAGCAGCCCCTTACAGGGGGCCTACGAGCAGTACTTC; CDR3: CASSPLQGAYEQYF; V: TRBV4-1; J: TRBJ2-7; size: .; D: TRBD1
DNA: TGCGCCAGCAGCCAAGTAGGTAGGCGGGGGGGCGAAGAGACCCAGTACTTC; CDR3: CASSQVGRRGGEETQYF; V: TRBV4-1; J: TRBJ2-5; size: few; D: TRBD2
DNA: TGTGCCAGCAGCCAAACGGGAGCTGAATCCTACGAGCAGTACTTC; CDR3: CASSQTGAESYEQYF; V: TRBV4-2; J: TRBJ2-7; size: .; D: .
DNA: TGTGCCAGCAGCCCACCGGGGGGCGGTAATTCACCCCTCCACTTT; CDR3: CASSPPGGGNSPLHF; V: TRBV9; J: TRBJ1-6; size: .; D: .